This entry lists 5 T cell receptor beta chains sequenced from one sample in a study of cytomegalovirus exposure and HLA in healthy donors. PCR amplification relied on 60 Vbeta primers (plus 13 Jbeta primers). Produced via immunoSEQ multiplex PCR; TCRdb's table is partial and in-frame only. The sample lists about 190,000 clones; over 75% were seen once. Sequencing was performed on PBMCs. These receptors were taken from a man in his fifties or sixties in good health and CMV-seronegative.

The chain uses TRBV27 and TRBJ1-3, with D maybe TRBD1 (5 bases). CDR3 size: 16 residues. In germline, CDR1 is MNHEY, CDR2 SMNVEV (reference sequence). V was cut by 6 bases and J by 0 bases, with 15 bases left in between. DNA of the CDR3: TGTGCCAGCAGCGGATGGGACTTCGGCTCTGGAAACACCATATATTTT. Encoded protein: CASSGWDFGSGNTIYF.

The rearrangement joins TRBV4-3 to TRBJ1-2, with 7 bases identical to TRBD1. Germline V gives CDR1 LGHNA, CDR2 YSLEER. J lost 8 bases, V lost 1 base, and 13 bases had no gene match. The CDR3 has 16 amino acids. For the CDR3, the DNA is TGCGCCAGCAGCCAAGTCGGAAACAGGGGCGACCACGGCTACACCTTC. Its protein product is CASSQVGNRGDHGYTF.

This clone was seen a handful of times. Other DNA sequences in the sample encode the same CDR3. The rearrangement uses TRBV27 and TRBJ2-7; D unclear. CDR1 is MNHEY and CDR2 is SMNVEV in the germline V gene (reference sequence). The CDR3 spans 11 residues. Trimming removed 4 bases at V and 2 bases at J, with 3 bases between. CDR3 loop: CASSSTYEQYF. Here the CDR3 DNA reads TGTGCCAGCAGTTCAACCTACGAGCAGTACTTC.

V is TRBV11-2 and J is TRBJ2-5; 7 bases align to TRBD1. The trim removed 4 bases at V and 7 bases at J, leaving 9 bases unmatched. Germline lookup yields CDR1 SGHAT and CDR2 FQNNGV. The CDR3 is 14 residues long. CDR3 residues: CASSWGRGRGTQYF. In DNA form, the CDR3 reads TGTGCCAGCAGCTGGGGCAGGGGGAGAGGGACCCAGTACTTC.

The CDR3, as DNA: TGTGCCAGCAGCCCGCCGACAGGGGGATATAACTATGGCTACACCTTC. It translates to CASSPPTGGYNYGYTF. The chain combines TRBV7-8 with TRBJ1-2, with 9 bases aligning to TRBD1. The CDR3 covers 16 residues. V dropped 5 bases and J dropped 1; count of bases not matched to a gene: 8. Germline assignment: CDR1 SGHVS and CDR2 FQNEAQ.